Included here is one T cell receptor (beta chain) sequence, with context. The data belong to a study of blood T cell repertoires in COVID-19. Study as a whole: Some COVID-19 samples were acute and others convalescent; all came from the United States, Italy and Spain. Sample material is recorded as cDNA or gDNA derived from T cells, B-cell-depleted T cells, or PBMCs.

As handled by the study authors: Reference gene primers were amplified, and this amplification served to estimate nucleated cell counts. The protocol was immunoSEQ multiplex PCR, while the TCRdb copy is restricted to in-frame clones and leaves out a portion. D and trimming come from the DNA, and the V and J calls and clone size come from that table. The sample yields about 90,000 clones, around 85% seen once. Germline CDR1 reads MDHEN; CDR2 reads SYDVKM. Losses at the gene ends were 7 bases for V and 10 bases for J; bases not matched to a gene: 15. CDR3 size: 15 residues. J is TRBJ2-1 and V is TRBV28, with TRBD1 identical over 8 bases. The clonotype was recovered from a man at least 80 years old with active or convalescent COVID-19. What was sequenced was peripheral blood. The CDR3 reads CASTSPATGENEQFF. As DNA, the CDR3 is TGTGCCAGCACCTCCCCCGCGACAGGGGAAAACGAGCAGTTCTTC.